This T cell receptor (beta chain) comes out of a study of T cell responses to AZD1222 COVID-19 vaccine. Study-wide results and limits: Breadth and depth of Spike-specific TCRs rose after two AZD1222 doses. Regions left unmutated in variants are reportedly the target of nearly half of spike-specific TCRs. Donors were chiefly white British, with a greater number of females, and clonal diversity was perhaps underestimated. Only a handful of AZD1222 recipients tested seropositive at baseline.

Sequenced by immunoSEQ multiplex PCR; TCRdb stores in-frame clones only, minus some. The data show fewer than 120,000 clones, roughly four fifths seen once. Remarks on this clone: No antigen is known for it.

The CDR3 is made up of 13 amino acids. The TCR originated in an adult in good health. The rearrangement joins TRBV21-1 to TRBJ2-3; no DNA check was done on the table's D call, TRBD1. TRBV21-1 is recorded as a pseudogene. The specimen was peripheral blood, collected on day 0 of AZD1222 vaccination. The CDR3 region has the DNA TGTGCCAGCAGCAAAGGGACAAGGGATACGCAGTATTTT. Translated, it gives CASSKGTRDTQYF.